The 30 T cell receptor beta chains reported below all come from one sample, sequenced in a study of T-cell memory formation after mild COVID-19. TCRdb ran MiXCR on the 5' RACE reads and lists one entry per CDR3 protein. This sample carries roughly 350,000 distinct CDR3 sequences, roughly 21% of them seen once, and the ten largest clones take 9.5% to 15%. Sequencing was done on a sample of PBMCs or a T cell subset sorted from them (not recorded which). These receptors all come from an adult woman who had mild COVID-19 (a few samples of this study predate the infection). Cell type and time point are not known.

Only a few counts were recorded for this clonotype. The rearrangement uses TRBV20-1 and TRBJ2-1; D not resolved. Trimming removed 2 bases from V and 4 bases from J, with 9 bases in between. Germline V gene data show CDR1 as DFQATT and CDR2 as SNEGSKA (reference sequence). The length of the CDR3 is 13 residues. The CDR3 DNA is TGCAGTGCTAGACGAGCTAGGTACAATGAGCAGTTCTTC. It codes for CSARRARYNEQFF.

CDR3 DNA: TGCGCCAGCAGCTTACCGGGACTAGCGGGAGGGGGGTACAATGAGCAGTTCTTC. Encoded protein: CASSLPGLAGGGYNEQFF. The chain uses TRBV5-1 and TRBJ2-1; 16 positions match TRBD2. This CDR3 is 18 amino acids long. The junction had 6 bases not matched to a gene; V was cut back by 2 bases and J by 4 bases. Germline CDR1 and CDR2: SGHRS and YFSETQ.

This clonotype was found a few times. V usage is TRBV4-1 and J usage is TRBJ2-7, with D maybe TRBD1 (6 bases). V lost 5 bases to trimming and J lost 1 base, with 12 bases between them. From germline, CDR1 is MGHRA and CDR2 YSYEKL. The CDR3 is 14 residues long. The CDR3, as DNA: TGCGCCAGCAGCGAAGTACAGGGTTCCTACGAGCAGTACTTC. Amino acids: CASSEVQGSYEQYF.

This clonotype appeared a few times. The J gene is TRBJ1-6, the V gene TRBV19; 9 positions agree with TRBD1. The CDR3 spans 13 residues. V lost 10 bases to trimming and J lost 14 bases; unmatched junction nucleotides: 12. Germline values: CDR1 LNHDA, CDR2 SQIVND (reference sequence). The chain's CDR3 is CATSDRGHSALHF. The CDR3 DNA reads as TGTGCCACCTCGGACAGGGGCCATTCTGCCCTCCACTTT.

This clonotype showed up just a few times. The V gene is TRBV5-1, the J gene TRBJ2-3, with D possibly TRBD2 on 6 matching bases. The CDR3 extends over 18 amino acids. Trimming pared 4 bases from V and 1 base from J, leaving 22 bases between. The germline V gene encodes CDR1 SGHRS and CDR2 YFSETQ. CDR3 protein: CASSGDGGLPMGTDTQYF. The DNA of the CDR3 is TGCGCCAGCAGCGGTGATGGGGGACTCCCGATGGGCACAGATACGCAGTATTTT.

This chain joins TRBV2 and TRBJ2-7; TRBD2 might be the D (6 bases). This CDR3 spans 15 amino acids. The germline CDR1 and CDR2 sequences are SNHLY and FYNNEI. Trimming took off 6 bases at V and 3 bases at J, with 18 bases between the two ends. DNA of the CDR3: TGTGCCAGCAGGAAAAGATGGGGGGAAGACTACGAGCAGTACTTC. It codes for CASRKRWGEDYEQYF.

CDR3 nucleotide sequence: TGTGCCAGCAGCTTAGCGCAGGGACAGATCTCTGGAAACACCATATATTTT. Its protein is CASSLAQGQISGNTIYF. V usage is TRBV7-2 and J usage is TRBJ1-3; 7 bases align to TRBD1. The CDR3 runs 17 residues. The junction had 5 bases not matched to a gene; V was cut back by 0 bases and J by 0 bases. The germline CDR1 and CDR2 sequences are SGHTA and FQGNSA. Looking up the rest from reference TRBV7-2 and TRBJ1-3 gives the full variable domain: GAGVSQSPSNKVTEKGKDVELRCDPISGHTALYWYRQSLGQGLEFLIYFQGNSAPDKSGLPSDRFSAERTGGSVSTLTIQRTQQEDSAVYLCASSLAQGQISGNTIYFGEGSWLTVV.

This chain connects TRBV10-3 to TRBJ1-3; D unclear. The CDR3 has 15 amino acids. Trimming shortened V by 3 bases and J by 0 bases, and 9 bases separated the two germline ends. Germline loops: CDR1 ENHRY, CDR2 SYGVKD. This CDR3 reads CAISEWTDSGNTIYF. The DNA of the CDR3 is TGTGCCATCAGTGAATGGACCGACTCTGGAAACACCATATATTTT.

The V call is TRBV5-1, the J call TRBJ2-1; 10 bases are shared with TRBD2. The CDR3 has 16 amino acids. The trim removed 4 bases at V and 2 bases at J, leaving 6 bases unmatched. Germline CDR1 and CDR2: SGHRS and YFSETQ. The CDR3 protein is CASSHPSGGTYNEQFF. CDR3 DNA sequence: TGCGCCAGCAGCCATCCTAGCGGGGGCACCTACAATGAGCAGTTCTTC.

The CDR3 bases are TGTGCCAGCAGTGAGACGACTAGCCACGAGCAGTACTTC. Its protein is CASSETTSHEQYF. V and J are TRBV25-1 and TRBJ2-7; 7 bases are shared with TRBD2. The length of the CDR3 is 13 residues. V trimming: 3 bases; J trimming: 5 bases; junction bases outside the gene matches: 4. CDR1 and CDR2 from the germline V gene are MGHDK and SYGVNS.

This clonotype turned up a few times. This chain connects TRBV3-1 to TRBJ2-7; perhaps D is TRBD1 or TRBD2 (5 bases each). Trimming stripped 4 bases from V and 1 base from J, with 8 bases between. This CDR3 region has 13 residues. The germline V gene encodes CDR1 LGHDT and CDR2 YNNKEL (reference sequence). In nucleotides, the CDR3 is TGTGCCAGCAGCCGAGAGGGGTCCTACGAGCAGTACTTC. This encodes CASSREGSYEQYF.

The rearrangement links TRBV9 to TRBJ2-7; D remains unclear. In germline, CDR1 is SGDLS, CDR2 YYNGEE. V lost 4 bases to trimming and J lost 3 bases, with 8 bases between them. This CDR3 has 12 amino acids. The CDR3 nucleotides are TGTGCCAGCAGCCCTGACAACTACGAGCAGTACTTC. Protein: CASSPDNYEQYF.

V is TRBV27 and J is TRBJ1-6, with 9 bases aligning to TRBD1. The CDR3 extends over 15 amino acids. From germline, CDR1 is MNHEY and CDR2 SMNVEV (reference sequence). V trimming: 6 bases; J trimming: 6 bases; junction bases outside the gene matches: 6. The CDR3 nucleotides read TGTGCCAGCAGCCTAGGACAGGGGTTTAATTCACCCCTCCACTTT. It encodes CASSLGQGFNSPLHF.

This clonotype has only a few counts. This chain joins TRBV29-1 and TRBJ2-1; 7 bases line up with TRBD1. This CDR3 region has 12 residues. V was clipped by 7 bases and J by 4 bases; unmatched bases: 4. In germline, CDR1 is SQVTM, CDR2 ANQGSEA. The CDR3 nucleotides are TGCAGCGGAGGGACAGAGTACAATGAGCAGTTCTTC. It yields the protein CSGGTEYNEQFF.

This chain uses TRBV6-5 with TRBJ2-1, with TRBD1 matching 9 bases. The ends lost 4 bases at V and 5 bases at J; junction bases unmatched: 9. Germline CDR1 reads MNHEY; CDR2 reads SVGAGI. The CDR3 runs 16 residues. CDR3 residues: CASSSPGTGKHNEQFF. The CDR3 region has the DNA TGTGCCAGCAGTTCACCGGGGACAGGGAAACACAATGAGCAGTTCTTC.

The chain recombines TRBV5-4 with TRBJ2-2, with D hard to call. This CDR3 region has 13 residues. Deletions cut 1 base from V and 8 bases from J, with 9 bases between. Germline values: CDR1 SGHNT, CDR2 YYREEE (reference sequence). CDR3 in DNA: TGTGCCAGCAGCTTGCCATCCCTGGGGGAGCTGTTTTTT. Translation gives CASSLPSLGELFF.

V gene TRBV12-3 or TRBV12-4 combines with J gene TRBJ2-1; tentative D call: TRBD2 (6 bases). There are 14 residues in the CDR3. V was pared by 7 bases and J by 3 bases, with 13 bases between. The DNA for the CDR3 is TGTGCCAGCAAGATTAGCGGACTCTACAATGAGCAGTTCTTC. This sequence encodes CASKISGLYNEQFF.

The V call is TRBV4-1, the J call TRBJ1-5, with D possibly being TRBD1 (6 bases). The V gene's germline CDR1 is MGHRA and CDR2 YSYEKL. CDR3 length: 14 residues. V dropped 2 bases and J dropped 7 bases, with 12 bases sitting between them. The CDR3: CASSQNPRGQPQHF. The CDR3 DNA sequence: TGCGCCAGCAGCCAAAACCCCAGGGGACAGCCCCAGCATTTT.

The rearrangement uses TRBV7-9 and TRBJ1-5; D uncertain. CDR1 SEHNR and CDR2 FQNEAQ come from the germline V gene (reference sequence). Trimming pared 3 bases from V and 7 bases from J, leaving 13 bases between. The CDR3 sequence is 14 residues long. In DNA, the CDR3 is TGTGCCAGCAGCTTCCCCGTCTGGTGGCAGCCCCAGCATTTT. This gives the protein CASSFPVWWQPQHF. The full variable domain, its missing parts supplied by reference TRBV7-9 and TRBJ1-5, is DTGVSQNPRHKITKRGQNVTFRCDPISEHNRLYWYRQTLGQGPEFLTYFQNEAQLEKSRLLSDRFSAERPKGSFSTLEIQRTEQGDSAMYLCASSFPVWWQPQHFGDGTRLSIL.

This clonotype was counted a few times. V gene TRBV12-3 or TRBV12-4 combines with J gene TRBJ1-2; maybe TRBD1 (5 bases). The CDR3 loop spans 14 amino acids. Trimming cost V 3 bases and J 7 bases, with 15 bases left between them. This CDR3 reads CASSFRRAPGGYTF. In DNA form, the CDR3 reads TGTGCCAGCAGTTTCCGCAGGGCCCCCGGTGGCTACACCTTC.

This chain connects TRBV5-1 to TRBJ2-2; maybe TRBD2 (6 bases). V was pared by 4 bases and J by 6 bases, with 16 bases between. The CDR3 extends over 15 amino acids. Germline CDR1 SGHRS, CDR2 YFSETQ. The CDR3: CASSPGLRPPGELFF. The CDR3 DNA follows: TGCGCCAGCAGCCCCGGACTACGGCCTCCCGGGGAGCTGTTTTTT.

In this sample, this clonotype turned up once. The CDR3 region is CASSLGASRPDRETQYF. CDR3 sequence (DNA): TGTGCCAGCAGCTTAGGGGCTAGCAGACCCGATAGGGAGACCCAGTACTTC. The chain links TRBV7-2 to TRBJ2-5, with D maybe TRBD2 (5 bases). V lost 1 base, J lost 5 bases, and 20 bases lay in between. The CDR3 is 17 residues long. Germline CDR1 and CDR2: SGHTA and FQGNSA.

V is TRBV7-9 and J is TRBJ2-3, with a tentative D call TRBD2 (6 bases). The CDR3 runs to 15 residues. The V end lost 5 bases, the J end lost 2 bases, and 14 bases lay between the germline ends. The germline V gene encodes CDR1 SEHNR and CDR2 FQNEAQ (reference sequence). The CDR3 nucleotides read TGTGCCAGCAGCCGGGGGACTGGAAACACAGATACGCAGTATTTT. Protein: CASSRGTGNTDTQYF.

CDR3 coding DNA: TGTGCCAGCAGTCCCACCCTAGCGGGGCTCTATGGCTACACCTTC. Amino acid sequence: CASSPTLAGLYGYTF. The genes are TRBV12-3 or TRBV12-4 and TRBJ1-2; possible D gene TRBD1, 5 bases. Trimming shortened V by 5 bases and J by 4 bases, and 17 bases separated the two germline ends. The CDR3 is 15 residues long.

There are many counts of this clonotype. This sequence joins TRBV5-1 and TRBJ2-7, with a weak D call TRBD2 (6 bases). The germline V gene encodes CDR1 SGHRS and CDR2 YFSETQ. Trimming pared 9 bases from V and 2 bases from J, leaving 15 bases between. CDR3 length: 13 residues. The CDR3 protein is CATSPGSTYEQYF. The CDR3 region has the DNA TGCGCCACCTCCCCCGGGAGCACCTACGAGCAGTACTTC.

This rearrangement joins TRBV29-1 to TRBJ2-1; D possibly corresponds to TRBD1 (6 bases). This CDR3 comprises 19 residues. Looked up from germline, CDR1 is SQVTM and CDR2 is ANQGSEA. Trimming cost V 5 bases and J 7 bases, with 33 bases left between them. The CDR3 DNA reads TGCAGCGTTTCCCCGGACCGGACAGAAAATGGGCGCCCTCGGAATGAGCAGTTCTTC. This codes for CSVSPDRTENGRPRNEQFF.

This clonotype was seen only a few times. For the CDR3, the DNA is TGTGCCAGCAGCGTAGAGAGGCTGAGCACAGATACGCAGTATTTT. Its protein is CASSVERLSTDTQYF. This chain connects TRBV9 to TRBJ2-3; D is undetermined. Trimming pared 0 bases from V and 0 bases from J, leaving 8 bases between. The CDR3 has 15 residues. Germline assignment: CDR1 SGDLS and CDR2 YYNGEE. Full variable domain (outside the CDR3, taken from reference TRBV9 and TRBJ2-3): DSGVTQTPKHLITATGQRVTLRCSPRSGDLSVYWYQQSLDQGLQFLIQYYNGEERAKGNILERFSAQQFPDLHSELNLSSLELGDSALYFCASSVERLSTDTQYFGPGTRLTVL.

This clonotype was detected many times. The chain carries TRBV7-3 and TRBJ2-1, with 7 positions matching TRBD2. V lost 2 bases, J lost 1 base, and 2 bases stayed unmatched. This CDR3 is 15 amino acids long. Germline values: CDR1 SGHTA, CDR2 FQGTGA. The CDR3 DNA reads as TGTGCCAGCAGCTTACGGGGGGAGTCCTACAATGAGCAGTTCTTC. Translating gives CASSLRGESYNEQFF.

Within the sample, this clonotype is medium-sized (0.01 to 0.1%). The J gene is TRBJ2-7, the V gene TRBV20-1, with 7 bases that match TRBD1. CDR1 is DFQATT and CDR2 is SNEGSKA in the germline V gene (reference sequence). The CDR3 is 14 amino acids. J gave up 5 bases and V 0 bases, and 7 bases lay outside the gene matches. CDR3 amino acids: CSARDPGQLHEQYF. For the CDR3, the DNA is TGCAGTGCTAGAGATCCGGGACAGCTCCACGAGCAGTACTTC.

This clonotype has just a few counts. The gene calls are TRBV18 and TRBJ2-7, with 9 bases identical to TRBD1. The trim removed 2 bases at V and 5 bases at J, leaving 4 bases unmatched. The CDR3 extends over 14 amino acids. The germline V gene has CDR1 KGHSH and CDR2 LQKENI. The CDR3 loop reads CASSPMGQGNEQYF. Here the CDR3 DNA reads TGTGCCAGCTCACCAATGGGACAGGGCAACGAGCAGTACTTC.